The present entry profiles one T cell receptor beta chain with its context. The data derive from a study of blood T cell repertoires in COVID-19. The CDR3 covers 16 residues. V lost 1 base and J lost 2, with 12 bases in between. Germline CDR1 and CDR2: KGHSH and LQKENI. Original data processing: Using reference gene primer amplification, nucleated cell counts were estimated. Generated by immunoSEQ multiplex PCR, the TCRdb table keeps only in-frame clones and is missing some. The D gene and trimming were derived from the DNA, and the V and J assignments and clone size from that table. The data hold about 170,000 clones, with 82% observed a single time.

The source of this sequence is a woman aged 80 or older with active or convalescent COVID-19. Sequenced sample: peripheral blood. The V call is TRBV18, the J call TRBJ1-3; TRBD1 is a possible D gene (6 bases). In DNA form, the CDR3 reads TGTGCCAGCTCACCACTGGGAGACAGGACTGGAAACACCATATATTTT. Its protein product is CASSPLGDRTGNTIYF.